This T cell receptor beta chain was recovered during a study of metastatic and nonmetastatic thyroid tumors. Study-wide findings and caveats: Significantly greater TCR beta diversity was reportedly found in malignant thyroid tumors than in benign nodules (in blood and tumor).

There were no patients who had received any treatment before thyroid surgery. Through MiXCR, TCRdb re-clonotyped the PCR reads. The sample lists about 85,000 clones; 8% to 9.5% were seen once. CDR1 and CDR2 from the germline V gene are MGHRA and YSYEKL. After removal of 0 bases from V and 9 bases from J, the junction contained 12 bases not matched to a gene. The CDR3 is 18 amino acids. This clone was picked up many times. The antigen remains undetermined. Sequencing was done on a sample of blood. The sequence was obtained from a female donor with papillary thyroid cancer or a benign thyroid nodule (not recorded which). Some clones in this sample may be carry-over from other donors' samples. The V gene is TRBV4-1, the J gene TRBJ1-6; 9 bases fit TRBD1. As DNA, the CDR3 is TGCGCCAGCAGCCAAGATAGCCCGACAGGGGGAAGGGGTTCACCCCTCCACTTT. Translating it yields CASSQDSPTGGRGSPLHF.